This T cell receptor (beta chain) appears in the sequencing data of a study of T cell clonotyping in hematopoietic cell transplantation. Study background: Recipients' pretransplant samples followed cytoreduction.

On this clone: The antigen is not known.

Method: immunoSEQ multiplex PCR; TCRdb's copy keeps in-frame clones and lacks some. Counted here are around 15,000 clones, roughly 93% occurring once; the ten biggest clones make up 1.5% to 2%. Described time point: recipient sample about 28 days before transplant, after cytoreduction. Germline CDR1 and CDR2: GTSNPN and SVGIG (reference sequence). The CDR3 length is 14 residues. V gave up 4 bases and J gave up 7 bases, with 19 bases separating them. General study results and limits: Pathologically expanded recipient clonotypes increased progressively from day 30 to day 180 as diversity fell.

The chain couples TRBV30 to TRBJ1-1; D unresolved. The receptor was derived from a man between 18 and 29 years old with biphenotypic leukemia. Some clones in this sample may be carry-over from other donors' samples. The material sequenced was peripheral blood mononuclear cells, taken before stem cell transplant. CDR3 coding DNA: TGTGCCTGGACCAACTCGCCCATCCGTGGTGAAGCTTTCTTT. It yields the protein CAWTNSPIRGEAFF.